The present TCR beta chain was sequenced within a study of vaccination and CD4 T cells after COVID-19. This clonotype has a handful of counts. What it binds is unknown. The treatment was: approximately 11-day PBMC culture with coronavirus spike peptide pools or control peptides (ViraFEST assay). CD4+ T cells that came from the unexposed donor were collected before the COVID-19 pandemic (2011-2018). Germline trimming cut 6 bases from V and 3 bases from J; bases unmatched to any gene: 9. Germline CDR1 and CDR2: DFQATT and SNEGSKA (reference sequence). This CDR3 spans 15 amino acids. Cultured CD4+ T-cell DNA underwent Oncomine TCR Beta short-read sequencing. Genomic DNA was drawn out of CD4+ T cells grown in culture. TCRdb analysed the PCR reads with MiXCR anew, one entry per CDR3 protein. The profile shows 8,000 or so distinct CDR3 sequences, approximately 30% of them singletons.

The specimen sequenced was CD4+ T cells from blood, cultured in vitro. V gene TRBV20-1 combines with J gene TRBJ2-1; 9 bases align to TRBD1. The TCR was taken from a human donor in good health. CDR3: CSATRSGQGYNEQFF. The CDR3 nucleotides are TGCAGTGCAACCCGGTCGGGACAGGGCTACAATGAGCAGTTCTTC.